The 22 T cell receptor beta chains below all came from one sample that was sequenced in a study of T-cell memory formation after mild COVID-19. TCRdb analysed the 5' RACE reads with MiXCR anew, one entry per CDR3 protein. Of hundreds of thousands of distinct CDR3 sequences listed, 15% are singletons. Specimen: PBMCs or a T cell subset sorted from them (not recorded which). The receptors derive from an adult woman who had mild COVID-19 (a few samples of this study predate the infection). Cell type and time point are not known.

This clonotype has only a few counts. V gene TRBV27 combines with J gene TRBJ1-2; 7 bases align to TRBD1. This CDR3 is built from 15 residues. With V trimmed by 7 bases and J by 0 bases, 8 bases remained unmatched. The V gene's germline CDR1 is MNHEY and CDR2 SMNVEV (reference sequence). The CDR3, as DNA: TGTGCCAGCACCCGGACCACAGGGGCTAACTATGGCTACACCTTC. Translated, it gives CASTRTTGANYGYTF.

This rearrangement joins TRBV3-1 to TRBJ2-2; D not resolved. This CDR3 comprises 14 residues. CDR1 is LGHDT and CDR2 is YNNKEL in the germline V gene (reference sequence). The V end lost 4 bases, the J end lost 8 bases, and 14 bases lay between the germline ends. The DNA for the CDR3 is TGTGCCAGCAGCCGAAGAGGTATCGAAGGGGAGCTGTTTTTT. This encodes CASSRRGIEGELFF.

This clonotype was detected ten times or more. V is TRBV11-2 and J is TRBJ1-1; 8 nucleotides agree with TRBD1. The CDR3 contains 18 residues. Germline V gene sequence: CDR1 SGHAT, CDR2 FQNNGV. Losses at the gene ends were 4 bases for V and 2 bases for J; bases not matched to a gene: 15. CDR3 DNA: TGTGCCAGCAGCTCGTGGGGACAGGCGCGCCTTCTTAACACTGAAGCTTTCTTT. Protein sequence: CASSSWGQARLLNTEAFF. Full variable domain (outside the CDR3, taken from reference TRBV11-2 and TRBJ1-1): EAGVAQSPRYKIIEKRQSVAFWCNPISGHATLYWYQQILGQGPKLLIQFQNNGVVDDSQLPKDRFSAERLKGVDSTLKIQPAKLEDSAVYLCASSSWGQARLLNTEAFFGQGTRLTVV.

J is TRBJ2-1 and V is TRBV10-3; 9 positions match TRBD2. Per the germline V gene, CDR1 is ENHRY and CDR2 is SYGVKD. V shed 10 bases and J 6 bases; nucleotides not matched to a gene: 16. This CDR3 region has 16 residues. The CDR3 is CATTLTSGQNLNEQFF. CDR3 bases: TGTGCCACCACCCTGACTAGCGGACAAAATCTCAATGAGCAGTTCTTC.

This clonotype was seen more than once but under ten times. The chain has TRBV24-1 and TRBJ2-2; D gene unclear. This CDR3 has 14 amino acids. Germline CDR1 KGHDR, CDR2 SFDVKD. Trimming left V 2 bases short and J 3 bases short, with 6 bases between. In nucleotides, the CDR3 is TGTGCCACCAGTGATTACGGTTACACCGGGGAGCTGTTTTTT. Residues: CATSDYGYTGELFF.

This clonotype turned up a few times. The V call is TRBV11-2, the J call TRBJ2-5, with 7 bases identical to TRBD1. The CDR3 runs 14 residues. J lost 5 bases, V lost 5 bases, and 8 bases had no gene match. Germline V gene data show CDR1 as SGHAT and CDR2 as FQNNGV. CDR3 protein: CASSEQGSGETQYF. For the CDR3, the DNA is TGTGCCAGCAGCGAACAGGGGTCGGGGGAGACCCAGTACTTC.

With regard to this clonotype: Being one base from a much bigger clone, this may be a read error. The rearrangement links TRBV10-3 to TRBJ2-7, with a possible D match to TRBD2 (5 bases). V lost 4 bases to trimming and J lost 6 bases, with 13 bases between them. This CDR3 has 13 amino acids. In germline, CDR1 is ENHRY, CDR2 SYGVKD. CDR3 DNA: TGTGCCATCAGTGGGCACGGGGTTACCGAGCAGTACTTC. The encoded protein is CAISGHGVTEQYF.

A note on this clonotype: The junction and the germline gene differ at one end; a read error may be behind it. The V and J genes are TRBV4-2 and TRBJ2-1, with 7 bases that match TRBD2. Germline V gives CDR1 LGHNA, CDR2 YNFKEQ. The CDR3 runs 15 residues. The DNA for the CDR3 is TGTGCCAGCAGTCAAGAAGCGGGACCCTACAATGAGCAGTTCTTC. The encoded protein is CASSQEAGPYNEQFF.

A few counts support this clonotype. The J gene is TRBJ2-7, the V gene TRBV5-1; possibly TRBD2 for D (5 bases). Germline CDR1 reads SGHRS; CDR2 reads YFSETQ. Trimming shortened V by 4 bases and J by 0 bases, and 14 bases separated the two germline ends. The CDR3 is 15 residues long. The DNA of the CDR3 is TGCGCCAGCAGCCCCCGGGCACGGGGCTCCTACGAGCAGTACTTC. This sequence encodes CASSPRARGSYEQYF.

This clonotype was counted only a few times. CDR3 in DNA: TGTGCCAGCAGTCTCAGACGGGAGTCCTACGAGCAGTACTTC. This sequence encodes CASSLRRESYEQYF. This sequence joins TRBV27 and TRBJ2-7; tentatively, D is TRBD2 (6 bases). Germline V lookup: CDR1 MNHEY, CDR2 SMNVEV (reference sequence). The V end lost 5 bases, the J end lost 1 base, and 12 bases lay between the germline ends. The CDR3 spans 14 residues.

The J gene is TRBJ2-3, the V gene TRBV7-2; D remains ambiguous. This CDR3 has 14 amino acids. The V end lost 1 base, the J end lost 6 bases, and 11 bases lay between the germline ends. Germline V gene sequence: CDR1 SGHTA, CDR2 FQGNSA. This CDR3 is CASSLGHPADTQYF. The DNA of the CDR3 is TGTGCCAGCAGCTTAGGACACCCTGCGGATACGCAGTATTTT.

This rearrangement joins TRBV12-3 or TRBV12-4 to TRBJ2-2, with 13 nucleotides matching TRBD2. Trimming took 4 bases from V and 7 from J; bases not matched to a gene: 9. The CDR3 covers 17 residues. CDR3 sequence reads: CASSSRLAGGRFGELFF. The CDR3 DNA reads as TGTGCCAGCAGTTCTCGACTAGCGGGGGGTCGCTTCGGGGAGCTGTTTTTT.

V usage is TRBV6-2 or TRBV6-3 and J usage is TRBJ2-2; 8 positions match TRBD2. The length of the CDR3 is 14 residues. Germline V gene sequence: CDR1 MNHEY, CDR2 SVGEGT. V shed 7 bases, J shed 5 bases, and the junction held 6 bases outside the gene matches. The CDR3 here is CASNSGSTTGELFF. The CDR3 bases are TGTGCCAGCAACAGCGGGAGCACGACCGGGGAGCTGTTTTTT.

In this sample, this clonotype turned up many times. The chain recombines TRBV6-6 with TRBJ2-7, with D perhaps TRBD1 (5 bases). This CDR3 has 14 residues. V lost 0 bases and J 0 bases, leaving 6 bases between the germline ends. From germline, CDR1 is MNHNY and CDR2 SVGAGI (reference sequence). The CDR3 region has the DNA TGTGCCAGCAGTTACTCGCAGGGCTCCTACGAGCAGTACTTC. Encoded protein: CASSYSQGSYEQYF.

Only a few counts were recorded for this clonotype. The chain is built from TRBV7-2 and TRBJ1-5; D not resolved. This CDR3 region has 16 residues. V was trimmed by 1 base and J by 0 bases, leaving 10 bases between them. CDR1 is SGHTA and CDR2 is FQGNSA in the germline V gene. CDR3: CASSLVEAASNQPQHF. The CDR3 coding sequence is TGTGCCAGCAGCTTAGTTGAGGCGGCTAGCAATCAGCCCCAGCATTTT.

This clonotype was observed many times. The chain combines TRBV5-1 with TRBJ1-1; D possibly corresponds to TRBD1 (5 bases). Trimming left V 4 bases short and J 1 base short, with 14 bases between. Germline V gene sequence: CDR1 SGHRS, CDR2 YFSETQ. This CDR3 is built from 15 residues. This CDR3 is CASSTLPGRNTEAFF. In DNA form, the CDR3 reads TGCGCCAGCAGCACGCTACCGGGACGGAACACTGAAGCTTTCTTT.

The chain uses TRBV27 and TRBJ2-1, with TRBD1 matching over 7 bases. Germline V gives CDR1 MNHEY, CDR2 SMNVEV (reference sequence). J gave up 3 bases and V 6 bases, and 2 bases lay outside the gene matches. The CDR3 sequence is 13 residues long. DNA for the CDR3: TGTGCCAGCAGGTGGACAGGCTACAATGAGCAGTTCTTC. Translation: CASRWTGYNEQFF.

The V and J genes are TRBV10-3 and TRBJ1-4; possible D gene TRBD1, 6 bases. Trimming left V 6 bases short and J 8 bases short, with 13 bases between. This CDR3 contains 13 residues. CDR1 and CDR2 (germline): ENHRY, SYGVKD. DNA of the CDR3: TGTGCCATCAGCAAACAGGGAGGCGAAAAACTGTTTTTT. This codes for CAISKQGGEKLFF.

This clonotype was seen ten or more times. The chain carries TRBV7-2 and TRBJ2-7, with D possibly called TRBD1 or TRBD2 (5 bases each). This CDR3 is built from 12 residues. V lost 2 bases and J 4 bases, leaving 6 bases between the germline ends. The germline gives CDR1 SGHTA, CDR2 FQGNSA. CDR3: CASSLWGYEQYF. The DNA for the CDR3 is TGTGCCAGCAGCTTATGGGGGTACGAGCAGTACTTC.

The chain carries TRBV6-5 and TRBJ2-3, with TRBD2 matching over 12 bases. Germline CDR1 and CDR2: MNHEY and SVGAGI. This CDR3 has 16 amino acids. V shed 5 bases and J 2 bases; nucleotides not matched to a gene: 5. CDR3 amino acids: CASSQTSGGYTDTQYF. The CDR3 region has the DNA TGTGCCAGCAGTCAGACTAGCGGGGGATACACAGATACGCAGTATTTT.

The chain has TRBV5-1 and TRBJ1-5; D perhaps matches TRBD1 (5 bases). Germline V gives CDR1 SGHRS, CDR2 YFSETQ. Trimming cost V 4 bases and J 4 bases, with 15 bases left between them. There are 15 residues in the CDR3. The chain's CDR3 is CASSPDPQGNQPQHF. The CDR3 region has the DNA TGCGCCAGCAGCCCAGACCCCCAGGGAAATCAGCCCCAGCATTTT.

This chain uses TRBV12-3 or TRBV12-4 with TRBJ2-2, with TRBD1 matching 8 bases. With V trimmed by 6 bases and J by 5 bases, 5 bases remained unmatched. This CDR3 is built from 14 residues. CDR3: CASSRTGLTGELFF. The DNA for the CDR3 is TGTGCCAGCAGCCGGACAGGGTTGACCGGGGAGCTGTTTTTT.